Detailed here is one TCR beta chain. Antigen: not known. The data were obtained in a study of cytomegalovirus exposure and HLA in healthy donors. A multiplex PCR was run with 60 Vbeta primers and 13 Jbeta primers. Clones were sequenced by immunoSEQ multiplex PCR, and TCRdb holds only the in-frame ones, with some missing. The top ten hold roughly 2.8% of the sample, which has some 150,000 clones, roughly 80% seen once. The study, taken as a whole, reports: Sequencing had likely introduced a cluster of highly shared sequence variants as an artifact. After further analysis at a later stage, roughly 16,000 TCR beta sequences were associated with HLA alleles at 0.05 false discovery rate. Most CMV-associated TCR beta chains were later found to appear HLA-restricted.

It was healthy bone marrow donors who served as donors. The germline CDR1 and CDR2 sequences are MNHEY and SMNVEV (reference sequence). The CDR3 length is 14 residues. Trimming at V came to 10 bases and at J to 2 bases, leaving 9 bases not matched to a gene. The specimen sequenced was PBMCs. This clonotype originated in a woman aged 25 to 39 in good health and CMV-seronegative. The V and J genes are TRBV27 and TRBJ2-3; TRBD2 matches at 7 bases. CDR3 loop: CATRRGMFTDTQYF. The CDR3 bases are TGTGCCACACGGCGGGGGATGTTCACAGATACGCAGTATTTT.